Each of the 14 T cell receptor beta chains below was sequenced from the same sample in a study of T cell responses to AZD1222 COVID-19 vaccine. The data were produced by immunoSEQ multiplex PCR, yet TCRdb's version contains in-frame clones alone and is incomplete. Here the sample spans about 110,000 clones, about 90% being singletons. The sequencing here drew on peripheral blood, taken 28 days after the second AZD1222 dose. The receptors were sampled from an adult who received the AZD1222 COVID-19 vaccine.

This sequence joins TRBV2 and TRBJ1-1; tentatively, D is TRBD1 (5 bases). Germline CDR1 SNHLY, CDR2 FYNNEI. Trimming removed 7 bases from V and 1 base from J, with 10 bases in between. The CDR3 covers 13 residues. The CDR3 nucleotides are TGTGCCAGCAACCCAGACAGGAACACTGAAGCTTTCTTT. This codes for CASNPDRNTEAFF.

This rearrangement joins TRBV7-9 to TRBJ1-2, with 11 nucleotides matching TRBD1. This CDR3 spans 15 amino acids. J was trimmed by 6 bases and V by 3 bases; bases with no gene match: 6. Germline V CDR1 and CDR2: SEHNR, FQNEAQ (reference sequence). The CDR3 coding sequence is TGTGCCAGCAGCTTCCCGGGACAGGGGGTTCATGGCTACACCTTC. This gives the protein CASSFPGQGVHGYTF.

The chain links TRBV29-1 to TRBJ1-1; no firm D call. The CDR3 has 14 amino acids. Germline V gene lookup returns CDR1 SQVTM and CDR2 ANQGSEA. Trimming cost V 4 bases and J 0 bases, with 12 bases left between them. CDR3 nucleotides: TGCAGCGTTGTGGCTATAGCAATGAACACTGAAGCTTTCTTT. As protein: CSVVAIAMNTEAFF.

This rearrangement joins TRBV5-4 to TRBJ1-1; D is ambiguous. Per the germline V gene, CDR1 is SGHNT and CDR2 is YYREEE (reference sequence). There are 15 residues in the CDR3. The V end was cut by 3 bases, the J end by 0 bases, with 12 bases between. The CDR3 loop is CASSSPREMNTEAFF. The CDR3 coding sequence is TGTGCCAGCAGCTCCCCTCGGGAGATGAACACTGAAGCTTTCTTT.

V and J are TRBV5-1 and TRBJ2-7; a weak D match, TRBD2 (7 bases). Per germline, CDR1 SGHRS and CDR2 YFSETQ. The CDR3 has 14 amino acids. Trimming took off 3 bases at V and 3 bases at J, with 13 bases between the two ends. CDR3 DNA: TGCGCCAGCAGCTGGGGGGCGGGGGACTACGAGCAGTACTTC. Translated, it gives CASSWGAGDYEQYF.

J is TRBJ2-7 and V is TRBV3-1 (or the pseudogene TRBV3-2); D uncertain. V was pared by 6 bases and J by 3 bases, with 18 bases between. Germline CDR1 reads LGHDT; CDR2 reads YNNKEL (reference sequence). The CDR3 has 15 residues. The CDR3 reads CASRPQLFFFYEQYF. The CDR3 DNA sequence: TGTGCCAGCAGACCACAGCTTTTCTTTTTCTACGAGCAGTACTTC.

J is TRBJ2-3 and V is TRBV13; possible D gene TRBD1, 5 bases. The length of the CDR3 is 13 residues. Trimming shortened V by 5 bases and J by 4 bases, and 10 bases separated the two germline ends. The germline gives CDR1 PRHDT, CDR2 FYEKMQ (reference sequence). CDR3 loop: CASSTSGSDTQYF. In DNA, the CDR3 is TGTGCCAGCAGCACCTCAGGGTCAGATACGCAGTATTTT.

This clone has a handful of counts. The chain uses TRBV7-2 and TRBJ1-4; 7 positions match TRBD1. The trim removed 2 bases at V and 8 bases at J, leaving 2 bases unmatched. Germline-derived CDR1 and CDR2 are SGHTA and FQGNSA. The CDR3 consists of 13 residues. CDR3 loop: CASSLFRGEKLFF. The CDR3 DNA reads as TGTGCCAGCAGCTTATTCAGGGGGGAAAAACTGTTTTTT.

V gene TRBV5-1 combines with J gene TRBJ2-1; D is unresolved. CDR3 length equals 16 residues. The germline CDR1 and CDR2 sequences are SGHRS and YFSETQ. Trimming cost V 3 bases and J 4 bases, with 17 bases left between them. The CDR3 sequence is CASSYRLRVVYNEQFF. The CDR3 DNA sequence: TGCGCCAGCAGCTACCGTTTACGGGTCGTATACAATGAGCAGTTCTTC.

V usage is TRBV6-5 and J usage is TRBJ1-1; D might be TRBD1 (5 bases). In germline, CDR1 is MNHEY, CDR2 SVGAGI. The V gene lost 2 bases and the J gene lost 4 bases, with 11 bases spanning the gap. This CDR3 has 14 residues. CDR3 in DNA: TGTGCCAGCAGTTACGGGCCAGGGAGCACTGAAGCTTTCTTT. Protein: CASSYGPGSTEAFF.

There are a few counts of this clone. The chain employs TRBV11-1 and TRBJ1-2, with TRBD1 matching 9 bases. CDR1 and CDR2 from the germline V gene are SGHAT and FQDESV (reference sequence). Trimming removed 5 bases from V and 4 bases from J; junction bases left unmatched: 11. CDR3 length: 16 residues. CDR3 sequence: CASSRPGTGLGYGYTF. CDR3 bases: TGTGCCAGCAGCAGACCCGGGACAGGGTTGGGCTATGGCTACACCTTC. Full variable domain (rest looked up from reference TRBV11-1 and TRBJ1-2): EAEVAQSPRYKITEKSQAVAFWCDPISGHATLYWYRQILGQGPELLVQFQDESVVDDSQLPKDRFSAERLKGVDSTLKIQPAELGDSAMYLCASSRPGTGLGYGYTFGSGTRLTVV.

CDR3 in DNA: TGTGCCAGCAGCCAAGGGGACAGGGCGGGGGAAAAACTGTTTTTT. Translating gives CASSQGDRAGEKLFF. The rearrangement links TRBV4-2 to TRBJ1-4, with 9 bases matching TRBD1. Looked up from germline, CDR1 is LGHNA and CDR2 is YNFKEQ. The CDR3 extends over 15 amino acids. Losses at the gene ends were 1 base for V and 8 bases for J; bases not matched to a gene: 5.

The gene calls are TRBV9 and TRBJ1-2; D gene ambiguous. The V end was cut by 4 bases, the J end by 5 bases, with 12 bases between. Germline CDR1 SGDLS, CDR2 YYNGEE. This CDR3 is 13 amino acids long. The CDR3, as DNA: TGTGCCAGCAGCAAGGACTCTCCTTATGGCTACACCTTC. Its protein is CASSKDSPYGYTF.

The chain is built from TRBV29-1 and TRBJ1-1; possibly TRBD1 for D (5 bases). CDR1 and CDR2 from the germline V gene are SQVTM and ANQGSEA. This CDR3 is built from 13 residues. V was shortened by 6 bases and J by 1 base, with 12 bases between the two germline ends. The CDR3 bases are TGCAGCGTATCAACGGGGCCGAACACTGAAGCTTTCTTT. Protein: CSVSTGPNTEAFF. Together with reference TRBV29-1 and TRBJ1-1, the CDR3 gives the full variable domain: SAVISQKPSRDICQRGTSLTIQCQVDSQVTMMFWYRQQPGQSLTLIATANQGSEATYESGFVIDKFPISRPNLTFSTLTVSNMSPEDSSIYLCSVSTGPNTEAFFGQGTRLTVV.